Presented here are 27 T cell receptor beta chains from one specimen sequenced in a study of vaccination effects on CD4 cells after COVID-19. Profiling relied on immunoSEQ multiplex PCR, and the TCRdb table lists in-frame clones only, not all of them. The sample records roughly 70,000 clones, 65% to 75% being singletons. After expansion with viral peptide pools in the ViraFEST assay, antigen-specific CD4+ T cells were sequenced. Culture lasted roughly 9 days before CD4+ T cell isolation. From March to December 2020, the person had a SARS-CoV-2 infection that was confirmed by PCR. No antigen has been assigned to these receptors. The sequenced sample was CD4+ T cells from PBMCs cultured with HIV peptides, obtained before COVID-19 vaccination. Subset denoted: HIV-1 Nef peptide pool negative control/reference culture. The receptors shown here come from a human donor who had a prior SARS-CoV-2 infection.

The chain recombines TRBV5-1 with TRBJ2-1; D may be TRBD1 or TRBD2 (7 bases each). The germline V gene has CDR1 SGHRS and CDR2 YFSETQ. CDR3 size: 14 residues. Trimming took off 4 bases at V and 9 bases at J, with 17 bases between the two ends. The CDR3 DNA follows: TGCGCCAGCAGCCAGGGGGGGGCTTTGGGTGAGCAGTTCTTC. Encoded protein: CASSQGGALGEQFF.

This clone was counted between two and nine times. The gene calls are TRBV7-2 and TRBJ2-1; D call uncertain. The CDR3 runs 18 residues. The V gene lost 0 bases and the J gene lost 0 bases, with 15 bases spanning the gap. CDR1 and CDR2 (germline): SGHTA, FQGNSA. The CDR3 reads CASSLAAVWDISYNEQFF. In DNA form, the CDR3 reads TGTGCCAGCAGCTTAGCGGCGGTGTGGGATATCTCCTACAATGAGCAGTTCTTC.

This chain connects TRBV11-2 to TRBJ2-3; 7 bases agree with TRBD2. Germline trimming cut 1 base from V and 1 base from J; bases unmatched to any gene: 5. The germline V gene has CDR1 SGHAT and CDR2 FQNNGV. The CDR3 has 16 residues. CDR3 nucleotides: TGTGCCAGCAGCTTAGCTGTGGGACTACGCACAGATACGCAGTATTTT. Protein product: CASSLAVGLRTDTQYF.

The chain is built from TRBV5-6 and TRBJ2-2; possible D gene TRBD1, 7 bases. This CDR3 has 16 residues. Trimming stripped 5 bases from V and 6 bases from J, with 20 bases between. In germline, CDR1 is SGHDT, CDR2 YYEEEE. CDR3 protein: CASRMAWGRGAGELFF. In nucleotides, the CDR3 is TGTGCCAGCAGAATGGCGTGGGGCAGGGGGGCCGGGGAGCTGTTTTTT.

The V gene is TRBV9, the J gene TRBJ2-5; 7 nucleotides match TRBD1. Trimming took 2 bases from V and 4 from J; bases not matched to a gene: 11. Germline CDR1 and CDR2: SGDLS and YYNGEE. The CDR3 is 16 amino acids. The CDR3 DNA follows: TGTGCCAGCAGCGTCGACCTAACAGGGGTGTTAGAGACCCAGTACTTC. This codes for CASSVDLTGVLETQYF.

The genes are TRBV5-1 and TRBJ2-5, with 8 positions matching TRBD2. CDR1 is SGHRS and CDR2 is YFSETQ in the germline V gene. The trim removed 5 bases at V and 0 bases at J, leaving 6 bases unmatched. The CDR3 extends over 15 amino acids. CDR3 nucleotide sequence: TGCGCCAGCAGACGGGGCGGGGGGAACCAAGAGACCCAGTACTTC. This translates into CASRRGGGNQETQYF.

V and J are TRBV2 and TRBJ2-2; TRBD2 aligns across 10 bases. CDR1 and CDR2 (germline): SNHLY, FYNNEI. This CDR3 is built from 15 residues. After removal of 7 bases from V and 1 base from J, the junction contained 3 bases not matched to a gene. The CDR3 DNA sequence: TGTGCCAGCACGCGACTAGCGGGGAACACCGGGGAGCTGTTTTTT. Translating it yields CASTRLAGNTGELFF.

The rearrangement links TRBV25-1 to TRBJ1-2; 9 bases are a match to TRBD1. Germline assignment: CDR1 MGHDK and CDR2 SYGVNS. After removal of 1 base from V and 10 bases from J, the junction contained 10 bases not matched to a gene. The CDR3 covers 15 residues. The CDR3 region is CASSESDRGWLSYTF. In DNA, the CDR3 is TGTGCCAGCAGTGAATCTGACAGGGGGTGGTTATCCTACACCTTC.

This clone has a handful of counts. DNA of the CDR3: TGCGCCAGCAGCCAAGAGGGTCTACTCACCGGGGAGCTGTTTTTT. Its translation: CASSQEGLLTGELFF. The rearrangement links TRBV4-1 to TRBJ2-2, with no clear D. CDR3 length: 15 residues. The germline gives CDR1 MGHRA, CDR2 YSYEKL. The germline V and J ends were trimmed by 0 bases and 4 bases, with 9 bases remaining between them.

This clone was seen more than once but under ten times. V usage is TRBV2 and J usage is TRBJ1-5; TRBD1 agrees at 9 bases. The CDR3 totals 15 residues. J was trimmed by 0 bases and V by 5 bases; bases with no gene match: 2. CDR1 is SNHLY, CDR2 FYNNEI, per germline. CDR3 sequence (DNA): TGTGCCAGCAGTCGGGACAGGGTTAGCAATCAGCCCCAGCATTTT. It specifies CASSRDRVSNQPQHF.

The V and J genes are TRBV19 and TRBJ1-1; D is undetermined. Per germline, CDR1 LNHDA and CDR2 SQIVND (reference sequence). This CDR3 is 13 amino acids long. V was cut by 3 bases and J by 6 bases, with 11 bases left in between. As DNA, the CDR3 is TGTGCCAGTAGTATCCAGGATATCGCTGAAGCTTTCTTT. This sequence encodes CASSIQDIAEAFF.

The rearrangement links TRBV7-8 to TRBJ1-4; no reliable D call. The CDR3 consists of 17 residues. The germline V gene has CDR1 SGHVS and CDR2 FQNEAQ. Trimming removed 1 base at V and 0 bases at J, with 12 bases between. The CDR3 DNA is TGTGCCAGCAGCTTAGGGCGGATGATAACAACTAATGAAAAACTGTTTTTT. It encodes CASSLGRMITTNEKLFF.

This clone was detected only once. The junction departs from the called germline gene at one end, perhaps through a read error. V is TRBV7-9 and J is TRBJ1-2; 8 bases align to TRBD1. The CDR3 runs 12 residues. Germline-derived CDR1 and CDR2 are SEHNR and FQNEAQ (reference sequence). Written as DNA, the CDR3 is TGTGCCAGCAGCTCGACCCCGGGGACAGGATTCTTC. Translation: CASSSTPGTGFF.

The rearrangement uses TRBV7-2 and TRBJ2-7; D is ambiguous. Germline CDR1 reads SGHTA; CDR2 reads FQGNSA. Trimming left V 1 base short and J 4 bases short, with 8 bases between. CDR3 length: 13 residues. The CDR3, as DNA: TGTGCCAGCAGCTTAGACCCTGGATACGAGCAGTACTTC. It encodes CASSLDPGYEQYF.

The chain couples TRBV5-1 to TRBJ2-2; either TRBD1 or TRBD2 may supply D (6 bases each). V was trimmed by 2 bases and J by 7 bases, leaving 15 bases between them. This CDR3 is built from 15 residues. CDR1 SGHRS and CDR2 YFSETQ come from the germline V gene. Written as DNA, the CDR3 is TGCGCCAGCAGCTTAAGGGGGGCCCTGGTCGGGGAGCTGTTTTTT. Protein: CASSLRGALVGELFF.

The chain employs TRBV7-3 and TRBJ2-1; 9 positions match TRBD2. The CDR3 contains 15 residues. From germline, CDR1 is SGHTA and CDR2 FQGTGA. The V segment lost 2 bases and the J segment 9 bases; nucleotides outside the gene matches: 8. The CDR3 protein is CASSLAGGPLGEQFF. In DNA, the CDR3 is TGTGCCAGCAGCTTAGCGGGAGGGCCTCTCGGTGAGCAGTTCTTC.

This clone was detected a few times. The V and J genes are TRBV6-2 or TRBV6-3 and TRBJ2-7; no clear D. The CDR3 sequence is 18 residues long. Germline CDR1 MNHEY, CDR2 SVGEGT. Trimming removed 2 bases from V and 2 bases from J, with 22 bases in between. CDR3 sequence: CASSYEVRRQNVPYEQYF. CDR3 DNA sequence: TGTGCCAGCAGTTACGAGGTTCGTAGGCAGAACGTACCCTACGAGCAGTACTTC.

CDR3 nucleotides: TGTGCCAGCAGCTTTTGGGACGATGAGCAGTACTTC. Its translation: CASSFWDDEQYF. This rearrangement joins TRBV5-8 to TRBJ2-7; D is perhaps TRBD1 or TRBD2 (5 bases each). This CDR3 is 12 amino acids long. CDR1 SGHTS and CDR2 YDEGEE come from the germline V gene. Trimming removed 2 bases at V and 7 bases at J, with 10 bases between.

The rearrangement joins TRBV7-2 to TRBJ2-3, with 13 bases lining up with TRBD2. The CDR3 loop spans 17 amino acids. The V segment lost 2 bases and the J segment 4 bases; nucleotides outside the gene matches: 6. Germline-derived CDR1 and CDR2 are SGHTA and FQGNSA. CDR3 sequence (DNA): TGTGCCAGCAGCTTAACTAGACTAGCGGGAGGCCCAGATACGCAGTATTTT. This gives the protein CASSLTRLAGGPDTQYF.

The chain recombines TRBV2 with TRBJ1-4; maybe TRBD1 (6 bases). The germline V and J ends were trimmed by 4 bases and 8 bases, with 17 bases remaining between them. This CDR3 spans 15 amino acids. Germline-derived CDR1 and CDR2 are SNHLY and FYNNEI. CDR3 region: CASSGPGAPEEKLFF. The CDR3 DNA reads TGTGCCAGCAGTGGCCCGGGGGCGCCGGAAGAAAAACTGTTTTTT.

This clone was detected only a few times. The gene calls are TRBV7-8 and TRBJ2-2; 15 positions match TRBD2. Germline-derived CDR1 and CDR2 are SGHVS and FQNEAQ. The CDR3 is made up of 18 amino acids. Germline trimming cut 5 bases from V and 2 bases from J; bases unmatched to any gene: 6. Written as DNA, the CDR3 is TGTGCCAGCAGCCGGAGGACTAGCGGGGGGGCAAACACCGGGGAGCTGTTTTTT. Protein: CASSRRTSGGANTGELFF.

This clone was counted once. This rearrangement joins TRBV9 to TRBJ2-3; 7 nucleotides align to TRBD2. Per germline, CDR1 SGDLS and CDR2 YYNGEE. The J segment lost 4 bases and the V segment lost 0 bases, leaving 5 bases of the junction unmatched. CDR3 length: 15 amino acids. The CDR3 loop is CASSVEAGVADTQYF. The CDR3 DNA sequence: TGTGCCAGCAGCGTAGAGGCGGGAGTCGCAGATACGCAGTATTTT.

The rearrangement uses TRBV7-9 and TRBJ2-2, with 7 positions matching TRBD1. The CDR3 is 16 amino acids. Germline CDR1 reads SEHNR; CDR2 reads FQNEAQ (reference sequence). Trimming cost V 6 bases and J 1 base; bases outside gene matches: 8. CDR3: CASRTLGDRNTGELFF. CDR3 coding DNA: TGTGCCAGCAGGACCCTAGGGGACAGGAACACCGGGGAGCTGTTTTTT. Drawing the rest from reference TRBV7-9 and TRBJ2-2, the complete variable domain is DTGVSQNPRHKITKRGQNVTFRCDPISEHNRLYWYRQTLGQGPEFLTYFQNEAQLEKSRLLSDRFSAERPKGSFSTLEIQRTEQGDSAMYLCASRTLGDRNTGELFFGEGSRLTVL.

Only a few counts were recorded for this clone. The rearrangement links TRBV13 to TRBJ2-5; unclear D gene. This CDR3 region has 15 residues. Germline V gene lookup returns CDR1 PRHDT and CDR2 FYEKMQ (reference sequence). V lost 0 bases and J 2 bases, leaving 10 bases between the germline ends. DNA for the CDR3: TGTGCCAGCAGCTTAGGCCCGAAGCCACAAGAGACCCAGTACTTC. Its protein product is CASSLGPKPQETQYF.

The gene calls are TRBV4-3 and TRBJ2-3, with 7 bases that match TRBD1. The germline CDR1 and CDR2 sequences are LGHNA and YSLEER. The CDR3 consists of 15 residues. The J segment lost 7 bases and the V segment lost 0 bases, leaving 7 bases of the junction unmatched. The CDR3 here is CASSQEGQGVHTQYF. The CDR3 DNA is TGCGCCAGCAGCCAAGAAGGGCAGGGGGTTCATACGCAGTATTTT.

CDR3 nucleotides: TGTGCCAGCTCACCGGAGGGAGAGACCCAGTACTTC. Its protein is CASSPEGETQYF. The chain is built from TRBV18 and TRBJ2-5; tentative D call: TRBD2 (6 bases). Germline V lookup: CDR1 KGHSH, CDR2 LQKENI. This CDR3 has 12 amino acids. Trimming removed 3 bases from V and 4 bases from J, with 6 bases in between.

This chain joins TRBV7-9 and TRBJ2-2, with D uncertain. Trimming took 2 bases from V and 6 from J, leaving 7 bases between them. The CDR3 covers 13 residues. Germline CDR1 reads SEHNR; CDR2 reads FQNEAQ (reference sequence). CDR3: CASSLIDAGELFF. The CDR3, as DNA: TGTGCCAGCAGCTTAATAGACGCCGGGGAGCTGTTTTTT.